This record covers a single T cell receptor beta chain. Sequence at one end of the junction differs from germline and may be a read error. It was during active infection that Seattle patients were enrolled and then longitudinally followed. This entry comes from a study of blood T cell repertoires in COVID-19. At the level of the study: Nucleic acid was either cDNA or gDNA, and it came from T cells, B-cell-depleted T cells, or PBMCs.

The CDR3 spans 20 residues. CDR1 and CDR2 from the germline V gene are SGHRS and YFSETQ. How the authors handled the data: By means of reference gene primer amplification, nucleated cell counts were estimated. The table came from immunoSEQ multiplex PCR; TCRdb's copy has only in-frame clones and leaves some out. The V and J calls and the clone size are those of that table, but D and trimming were determined from the DNA. The data contain 120,000 to 150,000 clones, about 88% of them singletons. Sequencing used peripheral blood. This clonotype was obtained from a human donor with COVID-19, enrolled during active disease. The donor label of this sample is uncertain. The chain combines TRBV5-1 with TRBJ2-6; D is possibly TRBD2 (6 bases). As DNA, the CDR3 is TGCGCCAGCTGCTTGGATTTGGACTGGGGAGGCCCCGCTGGGGCCAACGTCCTGACTTTC. Residues: CASCLDLDWGGPAGANVLTF. Based on the CDR3 plus reference TRBV5-1 and TRBJ2-6, the full variable domain is KAGVTQTPRYLIKTRGQQVTLSCSPISGHRSVSWYQQTPGQGLQFLFEYFSETQRNKGNFPGRFSGRQFSNSRSEMNVSTLELGDSALYLCASCLDLDWGGPAGANVLTFGAGSRLTVL.